The clone carrying this T cell receptor (beta chain) has a handful of counts. Its antigen is unidentified. V trimming: 5 bases; J trimming: 3 bases; junction bases outside the gene matches: 9. Germline assignment: CDR1 MNHNS and CDR2 SASEGT. The CDR3 extends over 15 amino acids. These data come from a study of cytomegalovirus exposure and HLA in healthy donors. Whole-study findings and limits: TCR beta chains numbering 164 were designated cytomegalovirus-associated. TCR sequences were mostly rare, though some public TCRs occurred in many donors. In a later analysis, the majority of CMV-associated beta chains seemingly showed HLA restriction.

Use of 60 Vbeta and 13 Jbeta primers characterized the PCR. Repertoires were generated with immunoSEQ multiplex PCR, while TCRdb's copy carries only in-frame clones and drops some. The repertoire includes about 120,000 clones, 70% to 85% of them detected once, and 4% sits in the top ten. Sample: PBMCs. The chain is built from TRBV6-1 and TRBJ1-1; the match to TRBD1 covers 7 bases. The source is a man between 35 and 55 years old in good health and CMV-seropositive. The DNA for the CDR3 is TGTGCCAGCAGTATACAGGGGAAGAGGGACACTGAAGCTTTCTTT. Translated: CASSIQGKRDTEAFF.